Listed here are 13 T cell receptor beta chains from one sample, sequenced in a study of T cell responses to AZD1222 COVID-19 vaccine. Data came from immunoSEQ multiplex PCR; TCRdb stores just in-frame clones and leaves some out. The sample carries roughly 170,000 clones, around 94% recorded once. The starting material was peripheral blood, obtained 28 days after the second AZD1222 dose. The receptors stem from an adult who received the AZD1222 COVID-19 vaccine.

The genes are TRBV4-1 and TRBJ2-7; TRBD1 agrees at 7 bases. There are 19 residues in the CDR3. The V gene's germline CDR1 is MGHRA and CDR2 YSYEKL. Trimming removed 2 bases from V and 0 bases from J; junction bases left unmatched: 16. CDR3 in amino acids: CASSQRVGHTGVVSYEQYF. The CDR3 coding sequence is TGCGCCAGCAGCCAACGAGTGGGGCATACAGGGGTGGTCTCCTACGAGCAGTACTTC.

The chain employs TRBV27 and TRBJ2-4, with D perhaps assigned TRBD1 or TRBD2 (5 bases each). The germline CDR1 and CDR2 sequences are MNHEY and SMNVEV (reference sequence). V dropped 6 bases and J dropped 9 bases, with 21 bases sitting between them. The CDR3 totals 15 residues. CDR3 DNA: TGTGCCAGCAGCCTCTCGTCCGGGACCCGAGCCATTCAGTACTTC. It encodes CASSLSSGTRAIQYF.

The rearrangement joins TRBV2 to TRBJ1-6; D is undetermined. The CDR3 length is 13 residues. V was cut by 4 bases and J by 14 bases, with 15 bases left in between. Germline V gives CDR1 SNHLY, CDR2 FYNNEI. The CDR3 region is CASSVGPLSALHF. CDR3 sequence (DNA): TGTGCCAGCAGTGTAGGCCCATTAAGTGCCCTCCACTTT.

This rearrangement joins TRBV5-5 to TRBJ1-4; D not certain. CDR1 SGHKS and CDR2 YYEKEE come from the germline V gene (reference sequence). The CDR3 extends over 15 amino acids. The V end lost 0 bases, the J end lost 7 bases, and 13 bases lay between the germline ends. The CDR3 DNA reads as TGTGCCAGCAGCTTGGCGGGCCTCCAGCGTGAAAAACTGTTTTTT. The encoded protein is CASSLAGLQREKLFF. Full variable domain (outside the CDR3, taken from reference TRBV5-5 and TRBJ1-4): DAGVTQSPTHLIKTRGQQVTLRCSPISGHKSVSWYQQVLGQGPQFIFQYYEKEERGRGNFPDRFSARQFPNYSSELNVNALLLGDSALYLCASSLAGLQREKLFFGSGTQLSVL.

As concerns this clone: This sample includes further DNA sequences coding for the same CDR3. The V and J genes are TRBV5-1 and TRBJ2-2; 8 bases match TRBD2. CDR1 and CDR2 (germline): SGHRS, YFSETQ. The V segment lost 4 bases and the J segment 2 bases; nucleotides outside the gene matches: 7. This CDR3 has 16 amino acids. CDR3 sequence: CASSPGRGANTGELFF. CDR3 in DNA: TGCGCCAGCAGCCCGGGGCGGGGGGCCAACACCGGGGAGCTGTTTTTT.

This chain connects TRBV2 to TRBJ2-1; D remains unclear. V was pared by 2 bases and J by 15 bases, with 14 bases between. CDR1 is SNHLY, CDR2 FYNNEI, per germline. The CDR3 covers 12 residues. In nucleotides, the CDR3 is TGTGCCAGCAGTGAATTTTTGGCGGAACGGTTCTTC. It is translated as CASSEFLAERFF.

The CDR3 region has the DNA TGTGCCAGCAGCGGCGAGGGGGGAAACACCATATATTTT. Amino acid sequence: CASSGEGGNTIYF. V usage is TRBV9 and J usage is TRBJ1-3; perhaps TRBD1 as D (5 bases). The CDR3 runs to 13 residues. V gave up 3 bases and J gave up 4 bases, with 8 bases separating them. Germline values: CDR1 SGDLS, CDR2 YYNGEE.

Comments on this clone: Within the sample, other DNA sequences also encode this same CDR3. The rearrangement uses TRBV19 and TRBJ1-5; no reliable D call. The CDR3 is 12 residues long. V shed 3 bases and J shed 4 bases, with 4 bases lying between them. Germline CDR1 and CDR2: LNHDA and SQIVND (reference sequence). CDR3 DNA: TGTGCCAGTAGTATTGGGAATCAGCCCCAGCATTTT. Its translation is CASSIGNQPQHF.

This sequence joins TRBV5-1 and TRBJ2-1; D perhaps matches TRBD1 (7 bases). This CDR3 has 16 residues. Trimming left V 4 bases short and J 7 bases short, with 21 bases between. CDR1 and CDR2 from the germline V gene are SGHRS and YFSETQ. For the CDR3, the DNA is TGCGCCAGCAGCCTAGACACGAACAGGGGAGGAAATGAGCAGTTCTTC. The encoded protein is CASSLDTNRGGNEQFF.

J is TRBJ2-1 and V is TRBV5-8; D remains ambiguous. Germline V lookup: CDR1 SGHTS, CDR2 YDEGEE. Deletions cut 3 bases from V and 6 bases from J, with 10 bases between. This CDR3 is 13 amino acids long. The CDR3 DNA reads TGTGCCAGCAGCTCGATTGACTTCAATGAGCAGTTCTTC. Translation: CASSSIDFNEQFF.

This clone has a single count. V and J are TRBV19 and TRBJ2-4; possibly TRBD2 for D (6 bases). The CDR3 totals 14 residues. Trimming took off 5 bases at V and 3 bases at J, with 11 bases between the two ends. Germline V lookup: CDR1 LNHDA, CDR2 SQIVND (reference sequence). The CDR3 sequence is CASSAGEVKNIQYF. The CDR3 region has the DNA TGTGCCAGTAGTGCCGGGGAGGTCAAAAACATTCAGTACTTC. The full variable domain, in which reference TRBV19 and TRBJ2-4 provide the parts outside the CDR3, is DGGITQSPKYLFRKEGQNVTLSCEQNLNHDAMYWYRQDPGQGLRLIYYSQIVNDFQKGDIAEGYSVSREKKESFPLTVTSAQKNPTAFYLCASSAGEVKNIQYFGAGTRLSVL.

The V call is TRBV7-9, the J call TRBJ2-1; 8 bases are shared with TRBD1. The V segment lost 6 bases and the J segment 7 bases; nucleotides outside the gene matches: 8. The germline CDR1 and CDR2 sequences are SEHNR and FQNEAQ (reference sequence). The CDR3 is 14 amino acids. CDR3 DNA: TGTGCCAGCAGATCCGACAGGGGTTTGAATGAGCAGTTCTTC. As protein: CASRSDRGLNEQFF.

CDR3 region: CASSPTVGGRHYGYTF. The DNA of the CDR3 is TGTGCCAGCAGCCCTACCGTAGGAGGCAGGCACTATGGCTACACCTTC. The V gene is TRBV4-2, the J gene TRBJ1-2; D is unclear. Germline V CDR1 and CDR2: LGHNA, YNFKEQ. The CDR3 totals 16 residues. V lost 4 bases and J lost 3, with 18 bases in between.